This T cell receptor beta chain was identified during a study of regulatory T cells in long-lasting Graves disease. In its sample, this clonotype was seen once. A much larger clone lies a single base off, so this may be a read error. CDR3-region Arm-PCR and iRepertoire HTBI primers produced the TCR beta libraries. MiXCR, applied by TCRdb to the multiplex PCR reads, yields one record per CDR3 protein. The table records 350,000 to 500,000 distinct CDR3 sequences, under 25% of them present only once. Germline V gene sequence: CDR1 MNHEY, CDR2 SVGEGT. The CDR3 totals 13 residues. The junction had 4 bases not matched to a gene; V was cut back by 8 bases and J by 1 base. Time point given: persistent/refractory GD, antithyroid drugs over 5 years with positive TRAb. PBMC RNA was the source of the TCR library.

The chain employs TRBV6-2 or TRBV6-3 and TRBJ2-5; 7 bases are shared with TRBD1. This material consisted of peripheral blood mononuclear cells (PBMCs), taken when the disease was refractory, from a patient treated with antithyroid drugs. The TCR originated in a female donor with Graves disease. This CDR3 is CASPTGTQETQYF. The CDR3 region has the DNA TGTGCCAGCCCGACAGGGACCCAAGAGACCCAGTACTTC.